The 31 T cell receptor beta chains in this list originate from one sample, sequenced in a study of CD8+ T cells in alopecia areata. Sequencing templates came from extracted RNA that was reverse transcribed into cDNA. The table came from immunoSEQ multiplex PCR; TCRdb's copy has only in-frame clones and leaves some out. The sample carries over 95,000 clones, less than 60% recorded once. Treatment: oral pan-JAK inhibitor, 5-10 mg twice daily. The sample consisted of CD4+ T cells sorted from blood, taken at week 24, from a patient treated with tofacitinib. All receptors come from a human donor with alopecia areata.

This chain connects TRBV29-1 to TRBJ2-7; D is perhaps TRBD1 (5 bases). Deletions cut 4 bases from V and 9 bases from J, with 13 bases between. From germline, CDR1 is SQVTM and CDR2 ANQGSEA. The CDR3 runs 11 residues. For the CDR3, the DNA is TGCAGCGTTGGGGTTCAGGGCCGGCAGTACTTC. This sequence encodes CSVGVQGRQYF.

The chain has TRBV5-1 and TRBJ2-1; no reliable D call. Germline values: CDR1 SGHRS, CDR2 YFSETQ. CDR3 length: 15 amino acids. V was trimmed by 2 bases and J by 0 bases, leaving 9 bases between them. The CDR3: CASSFEPTSYNEQFF. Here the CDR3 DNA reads TGCGCCAGCAGCTTCGAGCCAACCTCCTACAATGAGCAGTTCTTC.

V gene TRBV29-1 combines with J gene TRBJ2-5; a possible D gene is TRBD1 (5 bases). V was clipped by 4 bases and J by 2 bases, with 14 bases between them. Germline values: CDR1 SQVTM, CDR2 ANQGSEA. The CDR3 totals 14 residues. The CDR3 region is CSVVDNGYQETQYF. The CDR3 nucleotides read TGCAGCGTTGTGGACAACGGTTATCAAGAGACCCAGTACTTC.

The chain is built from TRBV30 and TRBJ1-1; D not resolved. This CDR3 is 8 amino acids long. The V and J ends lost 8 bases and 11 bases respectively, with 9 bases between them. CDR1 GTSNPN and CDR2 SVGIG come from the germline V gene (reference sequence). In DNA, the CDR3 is TGTGCCACCGAAAAGGCTTTCTTT. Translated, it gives CATEKAFF. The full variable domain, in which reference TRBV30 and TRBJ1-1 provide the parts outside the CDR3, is SQTIHQWPATLVQPVGSPLSLECTVEGTSNPNLYWYRQAAGRGLQLLFYSVGIGQISSEVPQNLSASRPQDRQFILSSKKLLLSDSGFYLCATEKAFFGQGTRLTVV.

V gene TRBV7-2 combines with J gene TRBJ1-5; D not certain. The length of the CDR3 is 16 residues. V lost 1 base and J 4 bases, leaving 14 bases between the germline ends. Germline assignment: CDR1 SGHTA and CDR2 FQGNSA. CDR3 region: CASSLGGGGGNQPQHF. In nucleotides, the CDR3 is TGTGCCAGCAGCTTAGGAGGCGGTGGAGGTAATCAGCCCCAGCATTTT.

The CDR3 reads CASSGRLLNSYEQYF. As DNA, the CDR3 is TGTGCCAGCAGCGGACGGTTGTTGAACTCCTACGAGCAGTACTTC. The rearrangement uses TRBV11-1 and TRBJ2-7; no clear D gene. The V end was cut by 5 bases, the J end by 0 bases, with 14 bases between. The CDR3 consists of 15 residues. CDR1 and CDR2 from the germline V gene are SGHAT and FQDESV (reference sequence).

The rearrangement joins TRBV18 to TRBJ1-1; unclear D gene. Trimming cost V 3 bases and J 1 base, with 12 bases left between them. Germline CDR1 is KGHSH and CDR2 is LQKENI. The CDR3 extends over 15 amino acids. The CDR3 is CASSPNGVPNTEAFF. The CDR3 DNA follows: TGTGCCAGCTCACCCAACGGGGTCCCGAACACTGAAGCTTTCTTT. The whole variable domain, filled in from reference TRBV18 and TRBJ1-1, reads NAGVMQNPRHLVRRRGQEARLRCSPMKGHSHVYWYRQLPEEGLKFMVYLQKENIIDESGMPKERFSAEFPKEGPSILRIQQVVRGDSAAYFCASSPNGVPNTEAFFGQGTRLTVV.

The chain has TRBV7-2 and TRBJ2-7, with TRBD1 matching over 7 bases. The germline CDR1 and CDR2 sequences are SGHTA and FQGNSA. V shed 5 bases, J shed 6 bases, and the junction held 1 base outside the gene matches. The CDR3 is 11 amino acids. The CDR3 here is CASSRGPEQYF. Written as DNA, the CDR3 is TGTGCCAGCAGCAGGGGGCCCGAGCAGTACTTC.

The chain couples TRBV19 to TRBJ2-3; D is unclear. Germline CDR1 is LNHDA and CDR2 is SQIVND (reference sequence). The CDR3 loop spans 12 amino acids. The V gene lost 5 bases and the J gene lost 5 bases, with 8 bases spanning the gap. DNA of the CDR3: TGTGCCAGTAGTGAAGTCCGAGATACGCAGTATTTT. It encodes CASSEVRDTQYF.

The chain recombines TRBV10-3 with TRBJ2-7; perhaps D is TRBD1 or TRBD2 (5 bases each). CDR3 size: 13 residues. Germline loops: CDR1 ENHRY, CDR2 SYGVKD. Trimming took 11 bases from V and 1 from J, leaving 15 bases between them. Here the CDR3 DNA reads TGTGCCGCCAGACGGGACGGTTCCTACGAGCAGTACTTC. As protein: CAARRDGSYEQYF.

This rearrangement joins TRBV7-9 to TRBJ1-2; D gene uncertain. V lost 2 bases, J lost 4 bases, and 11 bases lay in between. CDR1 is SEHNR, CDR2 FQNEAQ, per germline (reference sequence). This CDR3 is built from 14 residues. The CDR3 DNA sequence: TGTGCCAGCAGCTTAAGCCAGATGGGCTATGGCTACACCTTC. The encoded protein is CASSLSQMGYGYTF.

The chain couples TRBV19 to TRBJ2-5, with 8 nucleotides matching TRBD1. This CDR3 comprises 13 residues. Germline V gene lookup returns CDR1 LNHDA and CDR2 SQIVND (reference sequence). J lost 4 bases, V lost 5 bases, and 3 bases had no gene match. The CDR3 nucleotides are TGTGCCAGTAGTCCGGACAGGGTAGAGACCCAGTACTTC. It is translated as CASSPDRVETQYF.

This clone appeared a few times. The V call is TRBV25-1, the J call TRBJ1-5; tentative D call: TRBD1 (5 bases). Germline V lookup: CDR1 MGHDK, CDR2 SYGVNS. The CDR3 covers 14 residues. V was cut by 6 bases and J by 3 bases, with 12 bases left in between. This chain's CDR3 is CASSRDSSNQPQHF. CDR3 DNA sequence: TGTGCCAGCAGCCGTGACAGCTCCAATCAGCCCCAGCATTTT.

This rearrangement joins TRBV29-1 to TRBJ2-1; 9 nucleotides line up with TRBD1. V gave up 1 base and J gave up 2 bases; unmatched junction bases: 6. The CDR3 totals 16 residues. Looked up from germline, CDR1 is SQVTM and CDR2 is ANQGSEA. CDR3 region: CSVEGFGDRAYNEQFF. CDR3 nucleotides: TGCAGCGTTGAAGGGTTTGGGGACAGGGCCTACAATGAGCAGTTCTTC.

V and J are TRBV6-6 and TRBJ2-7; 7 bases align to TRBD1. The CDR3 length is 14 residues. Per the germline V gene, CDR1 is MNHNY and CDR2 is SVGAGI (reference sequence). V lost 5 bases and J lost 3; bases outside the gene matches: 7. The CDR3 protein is CASSTGTAVYEQYF. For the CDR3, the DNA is TGTGCCAGCAGTACTGGGACAGCTGTCTACGAGCAGTACTTC.

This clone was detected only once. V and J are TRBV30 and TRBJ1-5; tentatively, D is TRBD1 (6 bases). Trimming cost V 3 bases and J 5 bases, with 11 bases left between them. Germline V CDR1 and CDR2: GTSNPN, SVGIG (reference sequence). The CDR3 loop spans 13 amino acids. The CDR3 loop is CAWSRQVDQPQHF. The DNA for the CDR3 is TGTGCCTGGAGCCGACAGGTAGATCAGCCCCAGCATTTT.

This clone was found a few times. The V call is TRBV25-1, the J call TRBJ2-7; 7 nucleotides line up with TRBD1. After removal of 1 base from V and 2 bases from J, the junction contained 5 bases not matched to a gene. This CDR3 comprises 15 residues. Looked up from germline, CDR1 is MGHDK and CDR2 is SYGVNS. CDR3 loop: CASSESRQGAYEQYF. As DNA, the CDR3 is TGTGCCAGCAGTGAATCCCGCCAGGGGGCCTACGAGCAGTACTTC.

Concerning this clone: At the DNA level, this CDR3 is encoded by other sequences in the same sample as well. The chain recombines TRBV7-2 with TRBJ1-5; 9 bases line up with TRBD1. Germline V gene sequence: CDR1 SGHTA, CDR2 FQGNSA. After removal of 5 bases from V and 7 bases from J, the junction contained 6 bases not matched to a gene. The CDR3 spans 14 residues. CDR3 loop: CASSLGQGGQPQHF. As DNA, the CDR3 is TGTGCCAGCAGCCTGGGACAGGGAGGACAGCCCCAGCATTTT.

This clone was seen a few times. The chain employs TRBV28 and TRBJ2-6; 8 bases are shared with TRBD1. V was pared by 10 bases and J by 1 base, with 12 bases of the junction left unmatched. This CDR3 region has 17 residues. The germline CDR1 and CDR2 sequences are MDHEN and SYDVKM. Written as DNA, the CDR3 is TGTGCCACTCAGGGGGCCGAACGAGGATCTGGGGCCAACGTCCTGACTTTC. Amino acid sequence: CATQGAERGSGANVLTF.

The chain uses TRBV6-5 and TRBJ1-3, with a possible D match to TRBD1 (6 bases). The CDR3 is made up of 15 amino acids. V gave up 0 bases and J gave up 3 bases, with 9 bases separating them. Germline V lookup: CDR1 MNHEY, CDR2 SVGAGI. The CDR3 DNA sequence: TGTGCCAGCAGTTACTCGGGGGCGGGTGGAAACACCATATATTTT. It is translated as CASSYSGAGGNTIYF.

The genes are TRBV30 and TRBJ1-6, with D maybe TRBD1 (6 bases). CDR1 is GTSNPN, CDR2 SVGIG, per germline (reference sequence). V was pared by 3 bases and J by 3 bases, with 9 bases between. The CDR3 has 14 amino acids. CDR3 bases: TGTGCCTGGAGCGGACAGAACTATAATTCACCCCTCCACTTT. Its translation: CAWSGQNYNSPLHF.

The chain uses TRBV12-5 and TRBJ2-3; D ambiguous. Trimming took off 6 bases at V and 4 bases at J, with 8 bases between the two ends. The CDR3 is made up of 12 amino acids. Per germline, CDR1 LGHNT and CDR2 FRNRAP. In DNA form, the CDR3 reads TGTGCTAGTGGACCAGCCCCAGATACGCAGTATTTT. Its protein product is CASGPAPDTQYF. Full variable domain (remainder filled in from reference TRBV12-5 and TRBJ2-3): DARVTQTPRHKVTEMGQEVTMRCQPILGHNTVFWYRQTMMQGLELLAYFRNRAPLDDSGMPKDRFSAEMPDATLATLKIQPSEPRDSAVYFCASGPAPDTQYFGPGTRLTVL.

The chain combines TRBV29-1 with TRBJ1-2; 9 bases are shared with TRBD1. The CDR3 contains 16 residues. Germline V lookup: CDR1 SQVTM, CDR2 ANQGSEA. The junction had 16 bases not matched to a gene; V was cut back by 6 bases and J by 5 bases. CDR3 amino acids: CSVGQGSTTTMYGYTF. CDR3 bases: TGCAGCGTCGGACAGGGGAGCACCACTACTATGTATGGCTACACCTTC.

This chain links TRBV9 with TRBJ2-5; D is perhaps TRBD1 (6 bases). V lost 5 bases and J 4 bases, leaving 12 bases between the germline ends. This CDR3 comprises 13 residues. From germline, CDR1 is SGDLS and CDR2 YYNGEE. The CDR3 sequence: CASSSQTGETQYF. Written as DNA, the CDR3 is TGTGCCAGCAGTAGCCAGACAGGAGAGACCCAGTACTTC. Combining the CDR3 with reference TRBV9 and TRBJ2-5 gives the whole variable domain DSGVTQTPKHLITATGQRVTLRCSPRSGDLSVYWYQQSLDQGLQFLIQYYNGEERAKGNILERFSAQQFPDLHSELNLSSLELGDSALYFCASSSQTGETQYFGPGTRLLVL.

CDR3 bases: TGTGCCAGCAGTGACTGGGCAGGGGCCTACAATGAGCAGTTCTTC. Translating gives CASSDWAGAYNEQFF. The chain couples TRBV2 to TRBJ2-1; TRBD1 might be the D (6 bases). CDR1 SNHLY and CDR2 FYNNEI come from the germline V gene. This CDR3 comprises 15 residues. V lost 3 bases and J 2 bases, leaving 11 bases between the germline ends.

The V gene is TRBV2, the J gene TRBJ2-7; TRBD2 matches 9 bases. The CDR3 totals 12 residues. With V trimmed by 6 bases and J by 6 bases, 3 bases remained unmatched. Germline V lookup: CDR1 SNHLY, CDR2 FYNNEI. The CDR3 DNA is TGTGCCAGCAGAGTACTAGCGGGCGAGCAGTACTTC. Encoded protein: CASRVLAGEQYF. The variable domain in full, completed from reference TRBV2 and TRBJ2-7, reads EPEVTQTPSHQVTQMGQEVILRCVPISNHLYFYWYRQILGQKVEFLVSFYNNEISEKSEIFDDQFSVERPDGSNFTLKIRSTKLEDSAMYFCASRVLAGEQYFGPGTRLTVT.

CDR3: CASSMGYRSYNSPLHF. The CDR3 bases are TGTGCCAGCAGCATGGGTTATCGCTCCTATAATTCACCCCTCCACTTT. The chain recombines TRBV5-6 with TRBJ1-6; the D is unclear. V shed 4 bases and J shed 0 bases, with 11 bases lying between them. CDR1 is SGHDT and CDR2 is YYEEEE in the germline V gene. The CDR3 spans 16 residues. The whole variable domain, filled in from reference TRBV5-6 and TRBJ1-6, reads DAGVTQSPTHLIKTRGQQVTLRCSPKSGHDTVSWYQQALGQGPQFIFQYYEEEERQRGNFPDRFSGHQFPNYSSELNVNALLLGDSALYLCASSMGYRSYNSPLHFGNGTRLTVT.

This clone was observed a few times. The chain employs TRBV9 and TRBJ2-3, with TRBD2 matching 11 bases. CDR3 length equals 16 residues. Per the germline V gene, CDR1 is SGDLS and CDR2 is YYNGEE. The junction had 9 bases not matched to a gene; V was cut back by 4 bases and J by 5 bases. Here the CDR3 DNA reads TGTGCCAGCAGCCTCCGTAGCGGGGGGGAGATAGATACGCAGTATTTT. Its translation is CASSLRSGGEIDTQYF.

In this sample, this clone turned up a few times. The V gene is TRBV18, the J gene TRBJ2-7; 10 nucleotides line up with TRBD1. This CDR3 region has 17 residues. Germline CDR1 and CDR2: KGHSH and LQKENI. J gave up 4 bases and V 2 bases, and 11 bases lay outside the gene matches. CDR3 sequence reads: CASSPSYLDRGRYEQYF. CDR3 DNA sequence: TGTGCCAGCTCACCATCTTATTTGGACAGGGGGAGATACGAGCAGTACTTC.

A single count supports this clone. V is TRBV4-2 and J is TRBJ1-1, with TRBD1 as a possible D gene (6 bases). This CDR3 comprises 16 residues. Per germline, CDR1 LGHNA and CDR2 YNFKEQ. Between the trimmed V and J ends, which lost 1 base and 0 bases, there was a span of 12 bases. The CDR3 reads CASSQVPDRMNTEAFF. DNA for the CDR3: TGTGCCAGCAGCCAAGTTCCGGACAGAATGAACACTGAAGCTTTCTTT.

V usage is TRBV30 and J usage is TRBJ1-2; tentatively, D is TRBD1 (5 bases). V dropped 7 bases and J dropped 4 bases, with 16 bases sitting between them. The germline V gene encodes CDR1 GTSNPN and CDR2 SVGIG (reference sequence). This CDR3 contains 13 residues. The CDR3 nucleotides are TGTGCCTCGGGGGACCTAATCTCCTATGGCTACACCTTC. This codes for CASGDLISYGYTF.